Below are 7 T cell receptor beta chains sequenced from a single sample in a study of cytomegalovirus exposure and HLA in healthy donors. PCR primers comprised 60 Vbeta and 13 Jbeta primers. The protocol was immunoSEQ multiplex PCR, while the TCRdb copy is restricted to in-frame clones and leaves out a portion. The listing records 63,000 or so clones. The sequencing sample was made of PBMCs. The source is a boy younger than 18 in good health and CMV-seronegative.

The chain is built from TRBV7-9 and TRBJ1-2; 9 nucleotides match TRBD1. The CDR3 is made up of 15 amino acids. The J segment lost 8 bases and the V segment lost 0 bases, leaving 7 bases of the junction unmatched. Germline V lookup: CDR1 SEHNR, CDR2 FQNEAQ (reference sequence). The DNA for the CDR3 is TGTGCCAGCAGCTTAGCCGGGACAGGGCCTCTGGGCTACACCTTC. This translates into CASSLAGTGPLGYTF.

The gene calls are TRBV4-1 and TRBJ1-3; the match to TRBD1 covers 12 bases. V lost 1 base and J lost 4; bases outside the gene matches: 8. Germline V lookup: CDR1 MGHRA, CDR2 YSYEKL. The CDR3 spans 18 residues. The CDR3 here is CASSQGDRGQGGGNTIYF. The CDR3 region has the DNA TGCGCCAGCAGCCAAGGGGACAGGGGGCAGGGCGGGGGAAACACCATATATTTT.

Regarding this clone: A read error may produce the germline difference seen at one junction end. The chain is built from TRBV7-9 and TRBJ2-7, with TRBD2 identical over 16 bases. Germline V gene lookup returns CDR1 SEHNR and CDR2 FQNEAQ (reference sequence). This CDR3 is 14 amino acids long. For the CDR3, the DNA is TGTGCCAGCCGAGCAACCGGGACTAGCGGGAGGGTATCCTTC. This sequence encodes CASRATGTSGRVSF.

The rearrangement links TRBV5-5 to TRBJ1-3; D unclear. From germline, CDR1 is SGHKS and CDR2 YYEKEE (reference sequence). Trimming pared 7 bases from V and 0 bases from J, leaving 8 bases between. The CDR3 sequence is 13 residues long. The CDR3 loop reads CASEENSGNTIYF. In nucleotides, the CDR3 is TGTGCCAGCGAAGAGAACTCTGGAAACACCATATATTTT. Combining the CDR3 with reference TRBV5-5 and TRBJ1-3 gives the whole variable domain DAGVTQSPTHLIKTRGQQVTLRCSPISGHKSVSWYQQVLGQGPQFIFQYYEKEERGRGNFPDRFSARQFPNYSSELNVNALLLGDSALYLCASEENSGNTIYFGEGSWLTVV.

This chain joins TRBV27 and TRBJ1-4; 7 bases align to TRBD1. The CDR3 sequence is 15 residues long. Trimming cost V 1 base and J 8 bases; bases outside gene matches: 7. CDR1 is MNHEY, CDR2 SMNVEV, per germline (reference sequence). CDR3 region: CASSLWGDSGEKLFF. Here the CDR3 DNA reads TGTGCCAGCAGTTTATGGGGGGACAGCGGGGAAAAACTGTTTTTT.

The chain combines TRBV28 with TRBJ2-7; TRBD2 aligns across 10 bases. Germline CDR1 reads MDHEN; CDR2 reads SYDVKM. Trimming took 8 bases from V and 4 from J; bases not matched to a gene: 2. The CDR3 has 12 residues. The CDR3 region has the DNA TGTGCCAGCGGACTAGCGGCTTACGAGCAGTACTTC. Residues: CASGLAAYEQYF.

This chain links TRBV7-9 with TRBJ1-2; the D is unclear. The CDR3 length is 13 residues. Germline V CDR1 and CDR2: SEHNR, FQNEAQ (reference sequence). V lost 4 bases and J lost 6, with 12 bases in between. The CDR3 loop is CASSSQSVDGYTF. Written as DNA, the CDR3 is TGTGCCAGCAGCTCGCAGAGCGTTGATGGCTACACCTTC. The entire variable domain, with the rest obtained from reference TRBV7-9 and TRBJ1-2, is as follows: DTGVSQNPRHKITKRGQNVTFRCDPISEHNRLYWYRQTLGQGPEFLTYFQNEAQLEKSRLLSDRFSAERPKGSFSTLEIQRTEQGDSAMYLCASSSQSVDGYTFGSGTRLTVV.